A single TCR beta chain is shown here with its context. Its target is not known. PCR primers comprised 60 Vbeta and 13 Jbeta primers. The method was immunoSEQ multiplex PCR; TCRdb's version includes in-frame clones alone and lacks a portion of them. Of more than 90,000 clones detected, approximately 80% appear once; the ten largest clones hold roughly 22%. Germline V gene lookup returns CDR1 MNHNS and CDR2 SASEGT. There are 13 residues in the CDR3. This entry belongs to a study of cytomegalovirus exposure and HLA in healthy donors. Study-wide background: Earlier, almost 120 million unique TCR beta sequences were recovered from around 200 million T cells by an analysis. Overall study findings and caveats: A highly shared variant cluster was judged a likely technical artifact. TRBV6-2, TRBV6-3 and some other V segments were excluded as indistinguishable. Data from an earlier analysis indicated that most TCR beta V segments were productive either about 87% or about 30% of the time.

The specimen was PBMCs. This TCR derives from a man between 25 and 39 years old in good health and CMV-seropositive. The J gene is TRBJ2-3, the V gene TRBV6-1; 8 nucleotides agree with TRBD2. CDR3 in DNA: TGTGCGGGGGCGGGGGGTGCGACAGATACGCAGTATTTT. The encoded protein is CAGAGGATDTQYF.